A single sample is the source of the 22 T cell receptor beta chains below, sequenced in a study of T cells in Graves' hyperthyroidism and ophthalmopathy. TCR beta CDR3 regions were amplified from RNA transcripts. First-round RT-PCR with HTBI primers amplified the TCR CDR3 region. Via MiXCR, TCRdb re-called the multiplex PCR reads, giving one row per CDR3 protein. Counted here are hundreds of thousands of distinct CDR3 sequences, roughly a sixth occurring once; the ten biggest clones make up 16%. The sample consisted of blood. These receptors came from a woman aged 45-60 years with Graves' hyperthyroidism that later progressed to Graves' ophthalmopathy.

This clonotype has more than one count but fewer than ten. Here the CDR3 DNA reads TGTGCCAGCAGCCCCGGGACAGGGGAGTATAGCAATCAGCCCCAGCATTTT. This codes for CASSPGTGEYSNQPQHF. The genes are TRBV16 and TRBJ1-5; 10 nucleotides match TRBD1. CDR3 length: 17 residues. In germline, CDR1 is KGHSY, CDR2 FQNENV. With V trimmed by 4 bases and J by 0 bases, 6 bases remained unmatched.

V gene TRBV9 combines with J gene TRBJ1-3; D uncertain. V shed 4 bases and J shed 1 base, with 12 bases lying between them. The CDR3 consists of 15 residues. Germline CDR1 SGDLS, CDR2 YYNGEE. The CDR3 loop is CASSPNLGSGNTIYF. CDR3 sequence (DNA): TGTGCCAGCAGCCCGAATTTGGGGTCTGGAAACACCATATATTTT.

The table lists this clonotype with many counts. The CDR3 is CASSLAFRNTEAFF. CDR3 DNA: TGTGCCAGCAGTTTAGCGTTCCGTAACACTGAAGCTTTCTTT. The J gene is TRBJ1-1, the V gene TRBV12-3 or TRBV12-4; unclear D gene. The CDR3 is 14 amino acids. V gave up 0 bases and J gave up 2 bases, with 7 bases separating them.

This clonotype was detected a few times. The chain joins TRBV6-1 to TRBJ2-2; 10 nucleotides match TRBD1. CDR1 is MNHNS and CDR2 is SASEGT in the germline V gene. CDR3 length equals 13 residues. The trim removed 10 bases at V and 5 bases at J, leaving 4 bases unmatched. As DNA, the CDR3 is TGTGCCATCGACAGGGGGCGAACCGGGGAGCTGTTTTTT. It yields the protein CAIDRGRTGELFF.

This chain links TRBV27 with TRBJ2-1; D is ambiguous. Germline V gives CDR1 MNHEY, CDR2 SMNVEV (reference sequence). Trimming removed 5 bases at V and 6 bases at J, with 8 bases between. This CDR3 is built from 12 residues. The CDR3 protein is CASSIVPNEQFF. In DNA form, the CDR3 reads TGTGCCAGCAGTATAGTGCCCAATGAGCAGTTCTTC.

This clonotype was picked up a small number of times. In DNA, the CDR3 is TGTGCCAGCAGCTTAGACGGGACAGGGGGCAGGCAGCCCCAGCATTTT. Its protein is CASSLDGTGGRQPQHF. This chain connects TRBV7-2 to TRBJ1-5, with TRBD1 matching over 12 bases. The CDR3 has 16 residues. The germline CDR1 and CDR2 sequences are SGHTA and FQGNSA. The J segment lost 7 bases and the V segment lost 1 base, leaving 5 bases of the junction unmatched.

This clonotype was recorded many times. This chain uses TRBV20-1 with TRBJ2-5, with D perhaps matching TRBD2 (7 bases). From germline, CDR1 is DFQATT and CDR2 SNEGSKA (reference sequence). The germline V and J ends were trimmed by 5 bases and 1 base, with 11 bases remaining between them. The CDR3 extends over 13 amino acids. In nucleotides, the CDR3 is TGCAGTGCTCTAGGGGGGGGCCAAGAGACCCAGTACTTC. As protein: CSALGGGQETQYF.

The sample holds many counts of this clonotype. The chain carries TRBV12-3 or TRBV12-4 and TRBJ1-2; D is undetermined. CDR3 length equals 15 residues. Trimming shortened V by 3 bases and J by 0 bases, and 11 bases separated the two germline ends. The DNA of the CDR3 is TGTGCCAGCAGTTTGGGCTCTTTGGCTAACTATGGCTACACCTTC. It yields the protein CASSLGSLANYGYTF.

This clonotype was observed a few times. The chain combines TRBV20-1 with TRBJ1-5; D ambiguous. The CDR3 spans 13 residues. Trimming took off 3 bases at V and 4 bases at J, with 10 bases between the two ends. Germline V gene lookup returns CDR1 DFQATT and CDR2 SNEGSKA (reference sequence). CDR3 loop: CSASRGANQPQHF. The CDR3 coding sequence is TGCAGTGCTAGTCGGGGTGCAAATCAGCCCCAGCATTTT.

The chain combines TRBV7-8 with TRBJ1-2; D possibly corresponds to TRBD1 (5 bases). From germline, CDR1 is SGHVS and CDR2 FQNEAQ. The CDR3 spans 15 residues. V gave up 5 bases and J gave up 3 bases, with 16 bases separating them. The CDR3 nucleotides read TGTGCCAGCAGCCGTAGGCCGGGGCGCGACTATGGCTACACCTTC. Its protein is CASSRRPGRDYGYTF. Using reference TRBV7-8 and TRBJ1-2 for the parts outside the CDR3, the full variable domain is GAGVSQSPRYKVAKRGQDVALRCDPISGHVSLFWYQQALGQGPEFLTYFQNEAQLDKSGLPSDRFFAERPEGSVSTLKIQRTQQEDSAVYLCASSRRPGRDYGYTFGSGTRLTVV.

This clonotype has more than one count but fewer than ten. The chain carries TRBV6-5 and TRBJ1-2; D is uncertain. The CDR3 is 14 residues long. The V and J ends lost 2 bases and 2 bases respectively, with 9 bases between them. Germline V gene lookup returns CDR1 MNHEY and CDR2 SVGAGI. CDR3 nucleotide sequence: TGTGCCAGCAGTTACAGACAAGGAAACTATGGCTACACCTTC. Translation: CASSYRQGNYGYTF.

The chain recombines TRBV9 with TRBJ2-6; either TRBD1 or TRBD2 may fit D (5 bases each). This CDR3 is built from 17 residues. Trimming removed 3 bases at V and 2 bases at J, with 15 bases between. CDR1 and CDR2 from the germline V gene are SGDLS and YYNGEE. CDR3 sequence: CASSAQGRLAGANVLTF. The CDR3 nucleotides read TGTGCCAGCAGCGCCCAGGGACGACTCGCTGGGGCCAACGTCCTGACTTTC.

This chain uses TRBV20-1 with TRBJ2-3; 9 bases are shared with TRBD2. The CDR3 covers 18 residues. Germline V lookup: CDR1 DFQATT, CDR2 SNEGSKA (reference sequence). V shed 0 bases, J shed 2 bases, and the junction held 12 bases outside the gene matches. The CDR3 loop is CSAREGERGAPYTDTQYF. CDR3 nucleotides: TGCAGTGCTAGAGAGGGGGAGCGGGGGGCCCCCTACACAGATACGCAGTATTTT.

This clonotype has at least ten counts. This rearrangement joins TRBV20-1 to TRBJ1-1; no definite D call. Trimming shortened V by 3 bases and J by 10 bases, and 12 bases separated the two germline ends. Germline V gene sequence: CDR1 DFQATT, CDR2 SNEGSKA (reference sequence). CDR3 length: 11 residues. CDR3 DNA sequence: TGCAGTGCTAGCTTGAACCAGGCAGCTTTCTTT. It encodes CSASLNQAAFF.

In this sample, this clonotype turned up many times. The rearrangement links TRBV12-3 or TRBV12-4 to TRBJ1-5; perhaps TRBD1 as D (6 bases). Trimming cost V 1 base and J 7 bases, with 14 bases left between them. The CDR3 runs to 15 residues. The CDR3 DNA reads TGTGCCAGCAGTTTAGAAAGTGGGGGCAGCCAGCCCCAGCATTTT. Protein: CASSLESGGSQPQHF.

This clonotype was detected only a few times. J is TRBJ2-7 and V is TRBV20-1; 8 bases are a match to TRBD2. The V gene's germline CDR1 is DFQATT and CDR2 SNEGSKA (reference sequence). The CDR3 spans 17 residues. V shed 1 base, J shed 3 bases, and the junction held 14 bases outside the gene matches. CDR3 in amino acids: CSARGEGAGAANYEQYF. In nucleotides, the CDR3 is TGCAGTGCTAGAGGGGAAGGAGCGGGGGCCGCGAACTACGAGCAGTACTTC.

The V and J genes are TRBV5-6 and TRBJ1-5, with 8 bases identical to TRBD1. CDR1 SGHDT and CDR2 YYEEEE come from the germline V gene. The CDR3 loop spans 17 amino acids. J was trimmed by 0 bases and V by 2 bases; bases with no gene match: 7. The CDR3 DNA is TGTGCCAGCAGCTTCGGACAGGGAATCGATAGCAATCAGCCCCAGCATTTT. This encodes CASSFGQGIDSNQPQHF.

This rearrangement joins TRBV2 to TRBJ2-2, with 7 positions matching TRBD1. Germline V gene data show CDR1 as SNHLY and CDR2 as FYNNEI. This CDR3 is built from 15 residues. The V gene end was trimmed by 6 bases and the J gene end by 7 bases; junction bases not matched to a gene: 11. CDR3 sequence reads: CASRKDRPGSGELFF. The CDR3 DNA reads TGTGCCAGCAGGAAGGACAGGCCCGGTAGCGGGGAGCTGTTTTTT.

In regard to this clonotype: One junction end disagrees with the germline gene, perhaps due to a read error. The CDR3 DNA reads as TGTGCCAGCTCACCATTGGCAGGGGGTTTTTCCTACAATGAGCAGCTCTTC. Translation gives CASSPLAGGFSYNEQLF. The chain couples TRBV18 to TRBJ2-1; 7 bases fit TRBD1. This CDR3 has 17 amino acids. Germline V CDR1 and CDR2: KGHSH, LQKENI. The complete variable domain, with remaining parts taken from reference TRBV18 and TRBJ2-1, reads NAGVMQNPRHLVRRRGQEARLRCSPMKGHSHVYWYRQLPEEGLKFMVYLQKENIIDESGMPKERFSAEFPKEGPSILRIQQVVRGDSAAYFCASSPLAGGFSYNEQLFGPGTRLTVL.

This clonotype was seen a few times. The chain links TRBV7-2 to TRBJ1-5; D call uncertain. V lost 1 base to trimming and J lost 0 bases, with 7 bases between them. CDR1 is SGHTA and CDR2 is FQGNSA in the germline V gene. This CDR3 has 15 residues. The CDR3 sequence is CASSLVADSNQPQHF. Here the CDR3 DNA reads TGTGCCAGCAGCTTAGTGGCGGATAGCAATCAGCCCCAGCATTTT.

This clonotype was observed many times. This rearrangement joins TRBV11-3 to TRBJ1-1, with D unclear. CDR3 length: 14 amino acids. Trimming pared 3 bases from V and 3 bases from J, leaving 11 bases between. Germline assignment: CDR1 SGHNT and CDR2 YENEEA. The DNA of the CDR3 is TGTGCCAGCAGCTTTTGGGGTCGGGACACTGAAGCTTTCTTT. Amino acid sequence: CASSFWGRDTEAFF. The full variable domain, in which reference TRBV11-3 and TRBJ1-1 provide the parts outside the CDR3, is EAGVVQSPRYKIIEKKQPVAFWCNPISGHNTLYWYLQNLGQGPELLIRYENEEAVDDSQLPKDRFSAERLKGVDSTLKIQPAELGDSAVYLCASSFWGRDTEAFFGQGTRLTVV.

This clonotype occurred many times. The genes are TRBV12-3 or TRBV12-4 and TRBJ1-1, with a weak D call TRBD1 (5 bases). The CDR3 runs to 14 residues. With 2 bases removed from V and 1 base from J, the gap between germline ends came to 8 bases. The CDR3 bases are TGTGCCAGCAGTTTATGGGACGGGAACACTGAAGCTTTCTTT. It is translated as CASSLWDGNTEAFF.